Sequencing of this T cell receptor (beta chain) was carried out in a study of Graves' ophthalmopathy and Graves' hyperthyroidism. A note on this clonotype: Its antigen is currently unknown.

General study findings and limits: Both a roughly 64% sensitivity and an approximately 76% specificity characterized the model's predictions of ophthalmopathy progression. Most expanded thyroid clonotypes above 0.001 frequency also appeared in blood.

Hyperthyroidism in these 18- to 65-year-old patients was newly diagnosed, lasting under 2 months. Enrollment excluded any patients with other autoimmune diseases, uncontrolled infections, pregnancy or lactation. RNA transcripts were the source from which TCR beta CDR3 regions were amplified. Following a first-round RT-PCR that used HTBI primers, a second-round multiplex PCR was carried out. One entry per CDR3 protein results from TCRdb running MiXCR on the multiplex PCR reads. Of some 350,000 distinct CDR3 sequences in the sample, about a sixth were seen once. V dropped 2 bases and J dropped 14 bases, with 21 bases sitting between them. The germline CDR1 and CDR2 sequences are MNHNS and SASEGT. CDR3 length equals 14 residues.

V gene TRBV6-1 combines with J gene TRBJ1-1, with unresolved D. What was sequenced was peripheral blood. The TCR sequence derives from an adult woman with stable Graves' hyperthyroidism. In nucleotides, the CDR3 is TGTGCCAGCAGTGAAATCGGACGCCTCGGAAGGTCCTTCTTT. It specifies CASSEIGRLGRSFF.